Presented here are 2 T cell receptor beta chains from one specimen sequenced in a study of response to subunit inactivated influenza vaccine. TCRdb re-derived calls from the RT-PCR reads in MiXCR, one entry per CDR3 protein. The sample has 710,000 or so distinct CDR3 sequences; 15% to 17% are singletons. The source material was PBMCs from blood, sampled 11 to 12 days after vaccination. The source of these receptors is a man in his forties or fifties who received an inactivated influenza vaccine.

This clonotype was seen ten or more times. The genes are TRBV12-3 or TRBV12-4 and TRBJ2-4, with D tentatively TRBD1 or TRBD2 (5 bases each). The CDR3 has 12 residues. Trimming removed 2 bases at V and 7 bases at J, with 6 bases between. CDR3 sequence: CASSLWGNIQYF. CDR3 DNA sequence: TGTGCCAGCAGTTTATGGGGGAACATTCAGTACTTC.

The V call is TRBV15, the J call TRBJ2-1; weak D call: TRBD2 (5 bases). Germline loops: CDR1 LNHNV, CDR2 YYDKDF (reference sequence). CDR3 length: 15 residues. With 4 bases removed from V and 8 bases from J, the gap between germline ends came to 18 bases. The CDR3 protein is CATSINGVGGDEQFF. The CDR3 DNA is TGTGCCACCAGCATCAACGGGGTGGGTGGCGATGAGCAGTTCTTC.